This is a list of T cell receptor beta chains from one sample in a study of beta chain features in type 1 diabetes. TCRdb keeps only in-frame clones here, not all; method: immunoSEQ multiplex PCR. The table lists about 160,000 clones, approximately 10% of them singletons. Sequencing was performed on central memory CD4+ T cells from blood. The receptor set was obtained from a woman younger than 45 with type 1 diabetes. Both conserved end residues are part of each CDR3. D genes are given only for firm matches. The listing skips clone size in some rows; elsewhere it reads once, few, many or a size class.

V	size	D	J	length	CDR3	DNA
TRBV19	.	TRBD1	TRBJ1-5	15	CASSPRDRELQPQHF	TGTGCCAGTAGTCCTCGGGACAGGGAACTCCAGCCCCAGCATTTT
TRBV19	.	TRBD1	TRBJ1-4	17	CASSIRPGQGKNEKLFF	TGTGCCAGTAGTATTCGCCCCGGACAGGGGAAGAATGAAAAACTGTTTTTT
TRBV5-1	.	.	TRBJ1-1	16	CASSLSPGATNTEAFF	TGCGCCAGCAGCTTGTCGCCAGGGGCAACGAACACTGAAGCTTTCTTT
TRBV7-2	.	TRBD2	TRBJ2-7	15	CASSLSNRAGGPQYF	TGTGCCAGCAGCTTAAGTAATCGGGCGGGAGGGCCTCAGTACTTC
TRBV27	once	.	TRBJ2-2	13	CASSSVNTGELFF	TGTGCCAGCAGTTCGGTGAACACCGGGGAGCTGTTTTTT
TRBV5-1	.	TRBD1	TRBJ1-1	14	CASSLALQGTEAFF	TGCGCCAGCAGCTTGGCCTTACAGGGGACTGAAGCTTTCTTT
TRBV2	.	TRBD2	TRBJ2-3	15	CASSLWRGRSDTQYF	TGTGCCAGCAGTCTTTGGCGGGGGAGGTCGGATACGCAGTATTTT
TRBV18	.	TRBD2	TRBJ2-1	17	CASSPPAAGGVYNEQFF	TGTGCCAGCTCACCCCCCGCAGCGGGAGGGGTTTACAATGAGCAGTTCTTC
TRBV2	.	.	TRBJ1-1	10	CASSYTEAFF	TGTGCCAGCAGCTACACTGAAGCTTTCTTT
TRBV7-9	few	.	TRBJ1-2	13	CAGNSGLSYGYTF	TGTGCCGGCAACTCGGGACTATCATATGGCTACACCTTC
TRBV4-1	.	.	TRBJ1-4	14	CASSHQATNEKLFF	TGCGCCAGCAGCCACCAGGCAACTAATGAAAAACTGTTTTTT
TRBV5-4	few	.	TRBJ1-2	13	CASSFSAGIGYTF	TGTGCCAGCAGCTTTTCGGCAGGGATTGGCTACACCTTC
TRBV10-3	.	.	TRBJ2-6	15	CAISETGAGANVLTF	TGTGCCATCAGTGAAACGGGTGCTGGGGCCAACGTCCTGACTTTC
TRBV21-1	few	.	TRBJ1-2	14	CASSKVMRQGGYTF	TGTGCCAGCAGCAAAGTGATGAGGCAGGGTGGCTACACCTTC
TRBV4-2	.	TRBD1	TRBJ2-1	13	CASSQGQGNEQFF	TGTGCCAGCAGCCAAGGACAGGGAAATGAGCAGTTCTTC
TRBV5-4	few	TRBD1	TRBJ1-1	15	CASSLVDRGDTEAFF	TGTGCCAGCAGCTTGGTAGACAGGGGGGACACTGAAGCTTTCTTT
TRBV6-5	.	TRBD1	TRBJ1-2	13	CASSYTTGDGYTF	TGTGCCAGCAGTTACACGACAGGGGATGGCTACACCTTC
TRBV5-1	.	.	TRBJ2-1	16	CASSLANSGDGDEQFF	TGCGCCAGCAGCTTGGCCAACAGCGGCGATGGAGATGAGCAGTTCTTC
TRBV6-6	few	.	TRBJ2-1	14	CASRDSISYNEQFF	TGTGCCAGCAGGGACTCCATCTCCTACAATGAGCAGTTCTTC
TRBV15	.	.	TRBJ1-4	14	CATSRDGGDEKLFF	TGTGCCACCAGCAGAGATGGGGGGGACGAAAAACTGTTTTTT
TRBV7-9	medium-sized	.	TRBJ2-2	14	CASSYTGNTGELFF	TGTGCCAGCAGCTATACAGGGAACACCGGGGAGCTGTTTTTT
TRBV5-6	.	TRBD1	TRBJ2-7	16	CASSRRGQWSSYEQYF	TGTGCCAGCAGTCGAAGGGGACAGTGGAGCTCCTACGAGCAGTACTTC
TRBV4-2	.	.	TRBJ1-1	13	CASSQDGQSQAFF	TGTGCCAGCAGCCAAGATGGCCAGTCCCAAGCTTTCTTT
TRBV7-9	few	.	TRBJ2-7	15	CASSLDDGGTYEQYF	TGTGCCAGCAGCTTAGATGACGGCGGTACCTACGAGCAGTACTTC
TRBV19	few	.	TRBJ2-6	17	CASTMFGQPSGANVLTF	TGTGCCAGCACTATGTTCGGACAGCCCTCTGGGGCCAACGTCCTGACTTTC
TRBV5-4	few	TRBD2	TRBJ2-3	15	CASSNPSGGTDTQYF	TGTGCCAGCAGCAACCCATCGGGAGGGACAGATACGCAGTATTTT
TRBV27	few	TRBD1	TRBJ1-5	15	CASSSLTGGNQPQHF	TGTGCCAGCAGTTCCTTAACAGGGGGCAATCAGCCCCAGCATTTT
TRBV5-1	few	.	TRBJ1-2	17	CASSLDVRTRRLFGYTF	TGCGCCAGCAGCTTGGATGTCCGGACTCGAAGGCTTTTTGGCTACACCTTC
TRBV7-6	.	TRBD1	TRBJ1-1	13	CASSRGTATEAFF	TGTGCCAGCAGCCGTGGGACAGCCACTGAAGCTTTCTTT
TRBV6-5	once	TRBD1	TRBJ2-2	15	CASSSSRGYTGELFF	TGTGCCAGCAGTTCATCCAGGGGGTACACCGGGGAGCTGTTTTTT
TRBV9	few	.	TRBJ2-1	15	CASSPTSSYGNEQFF	TGTGCCAGCAGCCCTACGTCATCCTACGGCAATGAGCAGTTCTTC
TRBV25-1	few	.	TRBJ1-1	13	CASLKPGATEAFF	TGTGCCAGTCTTAAACCAGGGGCCACTGAAGCTTTCTTT
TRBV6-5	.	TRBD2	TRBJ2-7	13	CASSTGTKYEQYF	TGTGCCAGCAGTACCGGGACTAAGTACGAGCAGTACTTC
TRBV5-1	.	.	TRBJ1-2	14	CASKFLAGNYGYTF	TGCGCCAGCAAGTTTCTGGCAGGGAACTATGGCTACACCTTC
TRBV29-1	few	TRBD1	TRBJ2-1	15	CSHGTGSDPYNEQFF	TGCAGCCACGGGACAGGGTCGGATCCCTACAATGAGCAGTTCTTC
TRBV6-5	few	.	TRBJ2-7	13	CAVTRDTDYEQYF	TGTGCCGTGACCCGGGACACAGACTACGAGCAGTACTTC
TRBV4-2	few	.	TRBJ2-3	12	CASSRDTDTQYF	TGTGCCAGCAGCCGCGACACAGATACGCAGTATTTT
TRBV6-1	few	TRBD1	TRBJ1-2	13	CASRTGMNYGYTF	TGTGCCAGCAGGACAGGGATGAACTATGGCTACACCTTC
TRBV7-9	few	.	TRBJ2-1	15	CASSLFTGYVNEQFF	TGTGCCAGCAGCTTATTCACAGGTTATGTAAATGAGCAGTTCTTC
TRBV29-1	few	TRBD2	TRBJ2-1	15	CSVASGSGAYNEQFF	TGCAGCGTTGCTAGCGGGAGTGGTGCCTACAATGAGCAGTTCTTC
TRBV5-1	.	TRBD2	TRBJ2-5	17	CASSPGLAAMYQETQYF	TGCGCCAGCAGCCCAGGACTAGCGGCCATGTACCAAGAGACCCAGTACTTC
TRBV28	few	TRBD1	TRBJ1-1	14	CASSPTGGVTEAFF	TGTGCCAGCAGTCCGACAGGGGGCGTCACTGAAGCTTTCTTT
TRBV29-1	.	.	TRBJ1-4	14	CSVGPSGTNEKLFF	TGCAGCGTAGGCCCGTCGGGGACTAATGAAAAACTTTTTTTT
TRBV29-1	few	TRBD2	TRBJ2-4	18	CSVGAGTSGGLAKNIQYF	TGCAGCGTTGGGGCCGGGACTAGCGGGGGTTTAGCCAAAAACATTCAGTACTTC
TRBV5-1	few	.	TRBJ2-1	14	CASAPDSSYNEQFF	TGCGCCAGCGCTCCTGACAGCTCCTACAATGAGCAGTTCTTC
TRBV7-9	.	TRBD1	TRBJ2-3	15	CASSAGTGSTDTQYF	TGTGCCAGCAGCGCCGGGACAGGGAGCACAGATACGCAGTATTTT
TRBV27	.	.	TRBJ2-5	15	CASSSNPTTRVVVYF	TGTGCCAGCAGTTCAAACCCCACGACGCGGGTTGTCGTGTACTTC
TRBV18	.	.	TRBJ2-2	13	CASSLPGTGELFF	TGTGCCAGCTCACTTCCAGGGACCGGGGAGCTGTTTTTT
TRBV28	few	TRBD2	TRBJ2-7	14	CASSPGTSPYEQYF	TGTGCCAGCAGCCCCGGGACTAGCCCCTACGAGCAGTACTTC
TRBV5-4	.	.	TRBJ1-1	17	CASSPRGIKRSRTEAFF	TGTGCCAGCAGCCCGCGGGGGATAAAGAGGTCGAGGACTGAAGCTTTCTTT
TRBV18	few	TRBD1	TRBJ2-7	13	CASSPTGAYEQYF	TGTGCCAGCTCACCGACAGGGGCCTACGAGCAGTACTTC
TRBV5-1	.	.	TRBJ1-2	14	CASSLLGLPGSYTF	TGCGCCAGCAGCTTACTCGGACTACCCGGGAGCTACACCTTC
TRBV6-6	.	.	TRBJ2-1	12	CASSLRGNEQFF	TGTGCCAGCAGTTTACGGGGGAATGAGCAGTTCTTC
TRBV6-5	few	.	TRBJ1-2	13	CASSQLTDYGYTF	TGTGCCAGCAGTCAATTAACAGACTATGGCTACACCTTC
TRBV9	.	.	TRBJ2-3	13	CASSVATRDTQYF	TGTGCCAGCAGCGTCGCGACAAGGGATACGCAGTATTTT
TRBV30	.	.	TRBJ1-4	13	CAWRLATNEKLFF	TGTGCCTGGAGACTTGCAACTAATGAAAAACTGTTTTTT
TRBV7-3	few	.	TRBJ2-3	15	CASSSRGIGTDTQYF	TGTGCCAGCAGCTCTAGGGGGATTGGCACAGATACGCAGTATTTT
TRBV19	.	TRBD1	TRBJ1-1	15	CASSTPPDRDTEAFF	TGTGCCAGTAGTACCCCGCCGGACAGGGACACTGAAGCTTTCTTT
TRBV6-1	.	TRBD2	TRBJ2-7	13	CASWTSGNYEQYF	TGTGCCAGCTGGACTAGCGGGAACTACGAGCAGTACTTC